This T cell receptor (beta chain) was sequenced during a study of cytomegalovirus exposure and HLA in healthy donors. Researchers ran the PCR with 60 Vbeta and 13 Jbeta primers. Assay: immunoSEQ multiplex PCR; the TCRdb copy retains only in-frame clones and omits some. The table lists 200,000 to 250,000 clones, more than 75% of them singletons. The junction had 5 bases not matched to a gene; V was cut back by 4 bases and J by 9 bases. The CDR3 runs 15 residues. CDR1 and CDR2 from the germline V gene are SEHNR and FQNEAQ (reference sequence). This donor's file did not include a recorded CMV serostatus.

Material for sequencing was PBMCs. The V and J genes are TRBV7-9 and TRBJ2-1; 14 positions agree with TRBD2. This clonotype was sampled from a human donor in good health. The CDR3 loop reads CASSSRTSGRTEQFF. The DNA of the CDR3 is TGTGCCAGCAGCTCCCGGACTAGCGGGAGGACTGAGCAGTTCTTC. The variable domain in full, with the rest retrieved from reference TRBV7-9 and TRBJ2-1, is DTGVSQNPRHKITKRGQNVTFRCDPISEHNRLYWYRQTLGQGPEFLTYFQNEAQLEKSRLLSDRFSAERPKGSFSTLEIQRTEQGDSAMYLCASSSRTSGRTEQFFGPGTRLTVL.